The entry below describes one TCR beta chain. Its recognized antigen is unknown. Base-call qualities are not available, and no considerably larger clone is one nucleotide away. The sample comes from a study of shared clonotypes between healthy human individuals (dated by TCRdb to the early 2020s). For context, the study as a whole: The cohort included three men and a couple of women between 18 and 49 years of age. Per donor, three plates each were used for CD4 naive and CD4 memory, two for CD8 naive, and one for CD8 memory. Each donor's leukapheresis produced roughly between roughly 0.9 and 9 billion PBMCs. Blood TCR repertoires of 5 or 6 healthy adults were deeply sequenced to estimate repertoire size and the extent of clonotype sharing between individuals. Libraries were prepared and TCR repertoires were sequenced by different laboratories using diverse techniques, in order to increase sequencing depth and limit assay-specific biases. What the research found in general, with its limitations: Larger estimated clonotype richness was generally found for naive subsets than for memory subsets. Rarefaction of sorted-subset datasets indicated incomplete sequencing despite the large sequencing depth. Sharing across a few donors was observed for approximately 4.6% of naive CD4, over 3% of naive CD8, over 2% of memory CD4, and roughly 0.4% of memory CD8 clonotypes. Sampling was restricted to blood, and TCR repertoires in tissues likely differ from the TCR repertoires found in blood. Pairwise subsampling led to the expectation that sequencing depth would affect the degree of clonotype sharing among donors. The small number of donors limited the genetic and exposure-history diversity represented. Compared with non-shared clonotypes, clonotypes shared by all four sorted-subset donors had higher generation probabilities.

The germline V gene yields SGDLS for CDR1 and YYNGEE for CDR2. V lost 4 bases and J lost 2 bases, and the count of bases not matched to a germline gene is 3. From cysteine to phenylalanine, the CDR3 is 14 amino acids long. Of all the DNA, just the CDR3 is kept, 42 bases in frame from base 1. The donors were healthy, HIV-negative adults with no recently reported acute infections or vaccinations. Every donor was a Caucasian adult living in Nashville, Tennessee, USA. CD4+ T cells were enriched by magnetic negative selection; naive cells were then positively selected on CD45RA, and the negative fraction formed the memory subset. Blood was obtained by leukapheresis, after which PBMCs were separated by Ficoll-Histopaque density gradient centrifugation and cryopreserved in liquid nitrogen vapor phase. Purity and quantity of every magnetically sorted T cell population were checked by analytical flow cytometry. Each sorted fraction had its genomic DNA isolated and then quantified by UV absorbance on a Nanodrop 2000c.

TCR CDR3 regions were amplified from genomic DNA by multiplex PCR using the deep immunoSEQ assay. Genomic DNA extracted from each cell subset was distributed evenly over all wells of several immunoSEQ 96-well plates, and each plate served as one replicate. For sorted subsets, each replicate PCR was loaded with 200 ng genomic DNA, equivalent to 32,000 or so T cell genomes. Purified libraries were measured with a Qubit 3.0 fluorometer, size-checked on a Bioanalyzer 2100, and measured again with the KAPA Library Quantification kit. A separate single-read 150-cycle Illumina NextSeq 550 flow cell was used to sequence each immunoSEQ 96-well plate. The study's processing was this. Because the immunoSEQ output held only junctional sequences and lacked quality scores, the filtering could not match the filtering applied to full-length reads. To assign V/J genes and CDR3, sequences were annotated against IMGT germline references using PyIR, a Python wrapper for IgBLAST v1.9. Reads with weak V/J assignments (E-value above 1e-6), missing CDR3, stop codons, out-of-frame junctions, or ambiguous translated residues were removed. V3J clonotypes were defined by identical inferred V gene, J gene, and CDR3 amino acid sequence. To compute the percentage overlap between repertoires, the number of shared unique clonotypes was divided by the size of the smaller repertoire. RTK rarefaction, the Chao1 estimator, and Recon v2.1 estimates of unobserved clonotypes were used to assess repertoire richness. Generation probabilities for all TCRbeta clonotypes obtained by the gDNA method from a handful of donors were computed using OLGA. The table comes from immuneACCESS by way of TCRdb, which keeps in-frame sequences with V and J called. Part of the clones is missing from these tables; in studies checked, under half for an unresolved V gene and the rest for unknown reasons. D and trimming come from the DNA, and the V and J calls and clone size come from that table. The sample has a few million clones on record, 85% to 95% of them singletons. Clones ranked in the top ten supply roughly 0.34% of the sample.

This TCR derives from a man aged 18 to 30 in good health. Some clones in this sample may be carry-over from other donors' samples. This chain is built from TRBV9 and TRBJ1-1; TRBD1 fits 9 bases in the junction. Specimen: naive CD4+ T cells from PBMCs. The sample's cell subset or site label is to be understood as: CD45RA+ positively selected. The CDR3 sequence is CASSRTGENTEAFF. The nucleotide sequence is TGTGCCAGCAGCAGGACAGGGGAAAACACTGAAGCTTTCTTT.